This T cell receptor (beta chain) was captured by sequencing in a study of early T cells in non-severe SARS-CoV-2 infection. Unique molecular identifier tags were affixed to discrete cDNA molecules. MiXCR, run by TCRdb on the 5' RACE reads, gives a single entry per CDR3 protein. This sample has about 40,000 distinct CDR3 sequences, with approximately 8% found just once. This sequence was found in an adult who was a healthcare worker with PCR-confirmed SARS-CoV-2 infection or an uninfected control (not recorded which). Sample: whole blood, taken at baseline.

In nucleotides, the CDR3 is TGTGCCAGCAGCTTAAGCGACGGGCCTAACACCGGGGAGCTGTTTTTT. Its protein is CASSLSDGPNTGELFF. J is TRBJ2-2 and V is TRBV7-9, with D unresolved. V was trimmed by 2 bases and J by 2 bases, leaving 12 bases between them. Germline CDR1 reads SEHNR; CDR2 reads FQNEAQ (reference sequence). The CDR3 length is 16 residues. Variable domain in full (rest from reference TRBV7-9 and TRBJ2-2): DTGVSQNPRHKITKRGQNVTFRCDPISEHNRLYWYRQTLGQGPEFLTYFQNEAQLEKSRLLSDRFSAERPKGSFSTLEIQRTEQGDSAMYLCASSLSDGPNTGELFFGEGSRLTVL.